This T cell receptor beta chain emerged from a study of blood T cells in healthy people across ages. As to this clonotype: Its antigen is unknown.

Regarding the study as a whole: The lack of PBMC sorting stopped any conclusive naive versus antigen-experienced comparison. Diversity of TCR beta per million T cells declined in a roughly linear way with age.

There are 17 residues in the CDR3. Germline V gene lookup returns CDR1 SGHAT and CDR2 FQNNGV. With a J-beta primer mix and a sample-barcoded 5' primer, a second PCR ran roughly 6 to 12 cycles. TCRdb reprocessed the 5' RACE reads with MiXCR, giving one entry per CDR3 protein. The sample lists some 1.5 million distinct CDR3 sequences, roughly 28% occurring once. Donation came from healthy Caucasian individuals in Russia who were aged about 6 to 100. This rearrangement joins TRBV11-2 to TRBJ2-4; 12 bases align to TRBD1. The J call may not be correct, given that the DNA end is closer to TRBJ2-7. The source material was blood. The receptor was isolated from a woman in her 30s in good health. The CDR3 DNA is TGTGCCAGCAGCTTAGCTTTGGGGACAGGGGGCGTCTACGAGCAGTACTTC. This translates into CASSLALGTGGVYEQYF.